This T cell receptor (beta chain) was obtained from a study of T cells after yellow fever vaccination. Study results and limitations: Any FACS-sorted repertoire could hold abundant clonotypes that contaminate it from the bulk population. A weaker secondary response peaked on day 5, the primary on day 15.

MiXCR was run by TCRdb on the 5' RACE reads, yielding one entry per CDR3 protein. The sample records 110,000 or so distinct CDR3 sequences, 6.5% to 9% being singletons. The CDR3 has 14 residues. V gave up 3 bases and J gave up 5 bases, with 10 bases separating them. Germline V gene sequence: CDR1 MDHEN, CDR2 SYDVKM. Regarding this clonotype: The target antigen is unknown.

This rearrangement joins TRBV28 to TRBJ1-4; D unresolved. Material: CD4+ T cells sorted from PBMCs, obtained 35 to 50 days after the first yellow fever vaccination. This receptor was identified in a man between 18 and 35 years old who received the YFV17D yellow fever vaccine. The CDR3 reads CASSFGILNEKLFF. CDR3 DNA: TGTGCCAGCAGTTTCGGTATACTCAATGAAAAACTGTTTTTT.